What follows is one T cell receptor (beta chain) and its context. With 4 bases clipped from V and 2 bases from J, the junction kept 6 bases outside the gene matches. Germline CDR1 is SGHRS and CDR2 is YFSETQ. This CDR3 has 16 residues. The sample comes from a study of blood T cell repertoires in COVID-19. The repertoire was sequenced with immunoSEQ multiplex PCR; TCRdb's copy has only in-frame clones and lacks some. This table holds a few hundred thousand clones, around 85% found once. The clonotype originates from a woman between 70 and 85 years old with COVID-19, enrolled during active disease. Source material: peripheral blood. The chain combines TRBV5-1 with TRBJ2-7, with TRBD2 matching 13 bases. The CDR3 here is CASSTGTSGIPYEQYF. DNA of the CDR3: TGCGCCAGCAGCACTGGGACTAGCGGGATACCCTACGAGCAGTACTTC.